The source of this T cell receptor (beta chain) is a study of CD8 T cells in Susac syndrome. V lost 1 base, J lost 6 bases, and 11 bases stayed unmatched. CDR1 MNHEY and CDR2 SVGAGI come from the germline V gene. The CDR3 contains 17 residues. The authors reverse transcribed roughly 0.5 to 1 ug RNA with random hexamers. TCRdb passed the immunoSEQ multiplex PCR reads through MiXCR, listing each CDR3 protein once. The table lists around 130,000 distinct CDR3 sequences, over 95% of them singletons. Material for sequencing was CD4+ T cells from PBMCs. The origin of this receptor is a human donor with Susac syndrome. The rearrangement joins TRBV6-5 to TRBJ1-1; TRBD1 aligns across 10 bases. The CDR3 reads CASSYYGDRGFGPEAFF. The CDR3 nucleotides are TGTGCCAGCAGTTACTATGGGGACAGGGGCTTTGGTCCTGAAGCTTTCTTT.